Here is one T cell receptor beta chain with its context. Its target antigen remains unknown. No much larger clone exists at a distance of one base, and base qualities are not known. The immunoSEQ Assay, a bias-controlled multiplex PCR, was used to amplify TCRbeta CDR3 regions from genomic DNA. Per the source publication's procedure: The number of nucleated cells in each sample was estimated by amplification of reference gene primers within the assay. To quantify the absolute abundance of each unique TCRbeta CDR3 rearrangement, sequence reads were collapsed and filtered. For each sample, productive Simpson clonality was calculated as the square root of Simpson's diversity index across productive rearrangements. Imported from immuneACCESS, the table was reduced by TCRdb to in-frame sequences with V and J called. These copies leave out some clones; in studies compared against another copy, an unresolved V gene accounts for under half, and the cause of the remainder is not known. Clone size and V and J calls were adopted from that table, with D and trimming inferred from the DNA. The sample records hundreds of thousands of clones, approximately 88% of which are singletons. The ten top clones hold 7.5% to 9% of the sample.

The sample comes from a study of blood T cell repertoires in COVID-19 (dated by TCRdb to 2020 to 2021). About the investigation overall: Samples covering the acute and convalescent phases of COVID-19 were provided by collaborators in the United States, Italy and Spain. HLA class I and class II types, where available, came from metadata supplied by the sample provider rather than from assay-based typing. The repertoires were released in a freely available public database intended as a resource for research on the immune response to SARS-CoV-2. Nearly every sample came with metadata listing a de-identified subject ID, COVID-19 status, age in years and sex. The prospective study material was composed of cDNA or gDNA derived from T cells, B-cell-depleted T cells, or PBMCs. Deeply sampled blood TCRbeta repertoires from subjects exposed to, actively infected with, or recovered from COVID-19 were included in the dataset. The samples were drawn from two sources: the first 160 participants of the ongoing ImmuneRACE study, and fewer than 1,500 subjects contributed by 6 global collaborators.

The junction shows trimming of 4 bases on V and 7 bases on J, and the gene matches do not reach 11 bases of it. Based on the germline V gene, the CDR1 and CDR2 sequences are SGHRS and YFSETQ. The CDR3 holds 16 amino acids from the cysteine to the phenylalanine. Solely the CDR3 DNA is kept, with 48 bases framed from the first base. At one collaborating source in Seattle, patients were enrolled during active infection and were followed longitudinally through the course of disease. Collaborating institutions collected whole blood in K2EDTA tubes following their own protocols. For TCRbeta analysis, collaborators shipped samples in one of three forms: frozen whole blood, isolated PBMCs, or DNA extracted from either of those sample types. Points the paper makes about the study in general: The quantity of clinical and demographic metadata differed by source and by participant and was supplied without curation.

Source material: peripheral blood. The rearranged chain carries TRBV5-1 and TRBJ1-2; TRBD1 aligns with 12 central bases. The origin of this receptor is a woman aged 45-60 years with COVID-19, enrolled during active disease. The CDR3 protein sequence reads: CASSARDRGPFAGYTF. In nucleotide form, the sequence is TGCGCCAGCAGCGCCCGGGACAGGGGGCCTTTTGCTGGCTACACCTTC. With all but the CDR3 taken from the reference TRBV5-1 and TRBJ1-2 genes, the full variable domain is: KAGVTQTPRYLIKTRGQQVTLSCSPISGHRSVSWYQQTPGQGLQFLFEYFSETQRNKGNFPGRFSGRQFSNSRSEMNVSTLELGDSALYLCASSARDRGPFAGYTFGSGTRLTVV.